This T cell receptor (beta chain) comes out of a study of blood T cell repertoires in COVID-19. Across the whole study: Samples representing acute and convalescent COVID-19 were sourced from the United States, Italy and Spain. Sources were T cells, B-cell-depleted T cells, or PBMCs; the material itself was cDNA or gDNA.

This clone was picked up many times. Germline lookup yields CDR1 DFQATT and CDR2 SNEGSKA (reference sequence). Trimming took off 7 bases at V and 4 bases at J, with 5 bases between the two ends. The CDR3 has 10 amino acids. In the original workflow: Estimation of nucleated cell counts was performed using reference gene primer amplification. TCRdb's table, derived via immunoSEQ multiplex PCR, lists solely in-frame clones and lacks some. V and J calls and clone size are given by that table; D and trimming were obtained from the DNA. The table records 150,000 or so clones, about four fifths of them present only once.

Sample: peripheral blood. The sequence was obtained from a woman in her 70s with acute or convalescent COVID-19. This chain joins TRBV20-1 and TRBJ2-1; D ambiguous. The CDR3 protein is CSVKYNEQFF. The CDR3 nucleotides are TGCAGTGTCAAATACAATGAGCAGTTCTTC.